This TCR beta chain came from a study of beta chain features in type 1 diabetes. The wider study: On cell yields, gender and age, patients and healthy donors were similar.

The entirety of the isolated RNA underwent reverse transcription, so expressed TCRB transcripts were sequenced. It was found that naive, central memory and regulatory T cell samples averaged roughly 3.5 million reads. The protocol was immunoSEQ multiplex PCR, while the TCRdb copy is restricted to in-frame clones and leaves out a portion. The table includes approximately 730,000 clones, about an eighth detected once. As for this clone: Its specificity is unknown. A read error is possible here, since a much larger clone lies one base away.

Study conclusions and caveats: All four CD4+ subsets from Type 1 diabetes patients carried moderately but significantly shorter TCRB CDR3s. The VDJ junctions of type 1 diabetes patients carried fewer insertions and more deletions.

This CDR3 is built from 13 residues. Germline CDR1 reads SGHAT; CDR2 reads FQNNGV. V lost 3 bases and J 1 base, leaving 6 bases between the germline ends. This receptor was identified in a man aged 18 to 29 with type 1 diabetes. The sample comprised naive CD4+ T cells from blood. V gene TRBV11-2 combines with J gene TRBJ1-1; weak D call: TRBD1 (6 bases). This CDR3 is CASSLTGNTEAFF. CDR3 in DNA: TGTGCCAGCAGCTTGACAGGGAACACTGAAGCTTTCTTT. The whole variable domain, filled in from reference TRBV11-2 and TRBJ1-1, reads EAGVAQSPRYKIIEKRQSVAFWCNPISGHATLYWYQQILGQGPKLLIQFQNNGVVDDSQLPKDRFSAERLKGVDSTLKIQPAKLEDSAVYLCASSLTGNTEAFFGQGTRLTVV.